The rows below give T cell receptor beta chains drawn from one sample of a study of blood T cell repertoires in COVID-19. Sequencing used immunoSEQ multiplex PCR; TCRdb keeps in-frame clones, though not all of them. The sample lists approximately 230,000 clones, about 86% seen once, with under 1.5% in the top ten. The material sequenced was peripheral blood. These TCRs come from an older man with acute or convalescent COVID-19. Both conserved end residues are part of each CDR3. Each record gives: clone size, J gene, D gene, V gene, CDR3 DNA, CDR3 protein. D genes are given only for firm matches. Where a row states a size, it is once, few, many or the class of an expanded clone; other rows omit it.

-,TRBJ1-1,-,TRBV6-2/TRBV6-3,TGTGCCAGCAGTTACTACGACGGGACTGAAGCTTTCTTT,CASSYYDGTEAFF
-,TRBJ1-3,-,TRBV7-8,TGTGCCAGCAGCTTAGACAGGGCTGGAAACACCATATATTTT,CASSLDRAGNTIYF
-,TRBJ2-5,-,TRBV11-3,TGTGCCAGCAGCTTAACAGCGGAACAAGAGACCCAGTACTTC,CASSLTAEQETQYF
-,TRBJ2-7,TRBD2,TRBV5-4,TGTGCCAGCAGCTTGGCTGGGCGGGAGGCCCCCTACGAGCAGTACTTC,CASSLAGREAPYEQYF
-,TRBJ2-1,TRBD2,TRBV5-1,TGCGCCAGCAGCTTGCCGTCGGGAGGTTCCTACAATGAGCAGTTCTTC,CASSLPSGGSYNEQFF
-,TRBJ1-4,-,TRBV7-2,TGTGCCAGCAGCCGGCCAAACAGTGCAACTAATGAAAAACTGTTTTTT,CASSRPNSATNEKLFF
-,TRBJ2-7,TRBD2,TRBV5-1,TGCGCCAGCAGCTTATGGAGCGGGGGGCCCTACGAGCAGTACTTC,CASSLWSGGPYEQYF
once,TRBJ1-3,-,TRBV5-1,TGCGCCAGCAGCTTGAGGCAGGTCGGGGCTGGAAACACCATATATTTT,CASSLRQVGAGNTIYF
-,TRBJ1-1,TRBD1,TRBV10-2,TGCGCCAGCAGGGACAGGGTGAACACTGAAGCTTTCTTT,CASRDRVNTEAFF
-,TRBJ2-1,TRBD2,TRBV4-3,TGCGCCAGCAGCCCAGCCGGCAGCGGGAGTGACTACAATGAGCAGTTCTTC,CASSPAGSGSDYNEQFF
few,TRBJ1-5,-,TRBV19,TGTGCCAGTAGTATACAGGGGCCTGATCAGCCCCAGCATTTT,CASSIQGPDQPQHF
-,TRBJ2-5,TRBD1,TRBV28,TGTGCCAGCAGAGACAGGGGCGGTGAGACCCAGTACTTC,CASRDRGGETQYF
-,TRBJ1-3,TRBD1,TRBV15,TGTGCCACCAGCAGAAATGGACAGGGGGCGATCTCTGGAAACACCATATATTTT,CATSRNGQGAISGNTIYF
-,TRBJ1-1,-,TRBV19,TGTGCCAGTAGTATCCCAATTTCATCCGACAAAGCTTTCTTT,CASSIPISSDKAFF
-,TRBJ2-2,-,TRBV9,TGTGCCAGCAGTAAGGGACACTCACAGAACACCGGGGAGCTGTTTTTT,CASSKGHSQNTGELFF
-,TRBJ2-3,-,TRBV7-3,TGTGCCAGCAGCTTATTACCCAAGAGGACAGATACGCAGTATTTT,CASSLLPKRTDTQYF
-,TRBJ1-1,TRBD1,TRBV6-5,TGTGCCAGCAAACAGACAGGGCCTTCCGCGTGGGTCTTT,CASKQTGPSAWVF
-,TRBJ2-3,TRBD2,TRBV7-3,TGTGCCAGCAGCATGGGACTAGCTGCAGATACGCAGTATTTT,CASSMGLAADTQYF
-,TRBJ1-1,TRBD1,TRBV6-6,TGTGCCAGCAACCACAGGGGGCGGACTGAAGCTTTCTTT,CASNHRGRTEAFF
-,TRBJ2-5,TRBD2,TRBV7-9,TGTGCCAGCAGCTCCACGGCTAGCGGGATGTTGGAGACCCAGTACTTC,CASSSTASGMLETQYF
-,TRBJ2-3,-,TRBV24-1,TGTGCCACCAGTGATTTGCCAAATACCGGGGTTACAGATACGCAGTATTTT,CATSDLPNTGVTDTQYF
-,TRBJ2-1,TRBD2,TRBV19,TGTGCCAGTAGCCTAGCGGGAGGAGGGCGGTACAATGAGCAGTTCTTC,CASSLAGGGRYNEQFF
-,TRBJ2-7,TRBD1,TRBV18,TGTGCCAGCTCACCCGGACAGGGGACATACGAGCAGTACTTC,CASSPGQGTYEQYF
-,TRBJ1-5,TRBD1,TRBV6-2/TRBV6-3,TGTGCCAGCAGTTCTCGGACAGGGGCTGGGAGAGCCCAGCATTTT,CASSSRTGAGRAQHF
-,TRBJ2-2,TRBD2,TRBV7-2,TGTGCCAGCAGCTTAATAACTAGCGGGAGGGGTTCCACCGGGGAGCTGTTTTTT,CASSLITSGRGSTGELFF
-,TRBJ2-5,-,TRBV3-1/TRBV3-2,TGTGCCAGCAGCCTGGGCGCCCAAGAGACCCAGTACTTC,CASSLGAQETQYF
-,TRBJ2-2,-,TRBV28,TGTGCCAGCCAACCGATCGCGGTCGCCGGGGAGCTGTTTTTT,CASQPIAVAGELFF
-,TRBJ2-5,TRBD1,TRBV28,TGTGCCAGCAGTAGGGACAGGGGAGAGACCCAGTACTTC,CASSRDRGETQYF
-,TRBJ2-2,-,TRBV2,TGTGCCAGCGTGGAAAAAGAACTGGGGCCCGGGGAGCTGTTTTTT,CASVEKELGPGELFF
few,TRBJ1-3,-,TRBV3-1/TRBV3-2,TGTGCCACCCGACCGGGACTAAGCCCCACTGGAAACACCATATATTTT,CATRPGLSPTGNTIYF
-,TRBJ2-7,-,TRBV7-2,TGTGCCAGCAGCTTAGGCACAGTAATGTACGAGCAGTACTTC,CASSLGTVMYEQYF
-,TRBJ2-1,-,TRBV19,TGTGCCAGTAGTATTGGTAGTAACAATGAGCAGTTCTTC,CASSIGSNNEQFF
many,TRBJ2-3,-,TRBV5-1,TGCGCCAGCAGCTTGGGAGGAGCTTCTAGCACAGATACGCAGTATTTT,CASSLGGASSTDTQYF
-,TRBJ2-7,TRBD1,TRBV12-5,TGTGCTAGCGAATCGGGAAACTTGGACAGGGCTTCCGAGCAGTACTTC,CASESGNLDRASEQYF
-,TRBJ2-7,TRBD2,TRBV6-4,TGTGCCAGCAGTGACTCAATAGCGGGGTACGACTACGAGCAGTACTTC,CASSDSIAGYDYEQYF
-,TRBJ1-1,-,TRBV11-1,TGTGCCAGCAGCTTAGCGGTTGACAGAGTAACTTTCTTT,CASSLAVDRVTFF
-,TRBJ2-1,-,TRBV9,TGTGCCAGCAGCGTAGAAGACTACTCGCCCTACAATGAGCAGTTCTTC,CASSVEDYSPYNEQFF
-,TRBJ1-2,-,TRBV5-1,TGCGCCAGCAGCTCGGGGGGAAGGAATGGCTACACCTTC,CASSSGGRNGYTF
-,TRBJ1-4,TRBD1,TRBV6-2/TRBV6-3,TGTGCCAGCAGTGCACAGGGGACCGAAAAACTGTTTTTT,CASSAQGTEKLFF
once,TRBJ2-2,TRBD1,TRBV29-1,TGCAGCGCCAGGGGGACCCTTAACACCGGGGAGCTGTTTTTT,CSARGTLNTGELFF
-,TRBJ1-3,-,TRBV19,TGTGCCAGTAGTATGGGAGAGTCTGGAAACACCATATATTTT,CASSMGESGNTIYF
-,TRBJ1-1,-,TRBV20-1,TGCAGTGCTAGTTCCTTACTGACAAACACTGAAGCTTTCTTT,CSASSLLTNTEAFF
-,TRBJ1-2,-,TRBV6-2/TRBV6-3,TGTGCCAGCAGTTGGAGTGCTAACTATGGCTACACCTTC,CASSWSANYGYTF
-,TRBJ1-6,-,TRBV11-2,TGTGCCAGCAGCTTAAACTCCCAAAATTCACCCCTCCACTTT,CASSLNSQNSPLHF
once,TRBJ1-6,-,TRBV12-1,TGTGCCAGCAGCTTTTTCCAGGCGGGTTATAATTCACCCCTCCACTTT,CASSFFQAGYNSPLHF
-,TRBJ2-3,TRBD2,TRBV28,TGTGCCAGCAGTTTATGGGGGGATCTAGCGGGAGGGAGCACAGATACGCAGTATTTT,CASSLWGDLAGGSTDTQYF
few,TRBJ1-5,TRBD1,TRBV3-1/TRBV3-2,TGTGCCAGCAGCCGTCAGGGGACAGTTAGCAATCAGCCCCAGCATTTT,CASSRQGTVSNQPQHF
once,TRBJ2-1,TRBD2,TRBV9,TGTGCCAGCAGCGTAGGCCTAGCGGGAAACGATGAGCAGTTCTTC,CASSVGLAGNDEQFF
-,TRBJ1-4,TRBD1,TRBV4-3,TGCGCCAGCAGCCAAGATCGCGCGGGACAGGGGGCTGGGGATGAAAAACTGTTTTTT,CASSQDRAGQGAGDEKLFF
-,TRBJ2-7,TRBD1,TRBV6-5,TGTGCCAGCAGCTTCGACAGGGCCGGCGAGCAGTACTTC,CASSFDRAGEQYF
-,TRBJ1-2,TRBD1,TRBV6-5,TGTGCCAGCAGTTCACCGGGACAGGGGAACTATGGCTACACCTTC,CASSSPGQGNYGYTF
few,TRBJ2-4,-,TRBV15,TGTGCCACCAGCAGAGATGGGGGGATGGACATTCAGTACTTC,CATSRDGGMDIQYF